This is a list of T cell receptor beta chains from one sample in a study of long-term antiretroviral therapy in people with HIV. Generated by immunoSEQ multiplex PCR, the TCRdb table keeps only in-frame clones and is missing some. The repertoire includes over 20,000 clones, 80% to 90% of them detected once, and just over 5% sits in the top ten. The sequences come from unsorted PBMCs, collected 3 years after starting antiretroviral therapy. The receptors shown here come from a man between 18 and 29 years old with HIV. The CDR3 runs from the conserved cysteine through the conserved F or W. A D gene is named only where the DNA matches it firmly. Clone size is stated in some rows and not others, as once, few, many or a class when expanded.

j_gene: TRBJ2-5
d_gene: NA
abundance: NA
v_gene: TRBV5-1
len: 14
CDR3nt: TGCGCCAGCAAAGTTATTTCCAGCCAAGAGACCCAGTACTTC
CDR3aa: CASKVISSQETQYF

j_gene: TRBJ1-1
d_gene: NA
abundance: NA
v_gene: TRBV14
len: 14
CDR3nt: TGTGCCAGCAGCCCTTGGGGGGGGAGGACTGAAGCTTTCTTT
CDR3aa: CASSPWGGRTEAFF

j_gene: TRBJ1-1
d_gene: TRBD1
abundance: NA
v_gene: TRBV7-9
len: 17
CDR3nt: TGTGCCAGCAGCTTAGCTCCCCCTCGGGACAGGGGCGTTGAAGCTTTCTTT
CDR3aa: CASSLAPPRDRGVEAFF

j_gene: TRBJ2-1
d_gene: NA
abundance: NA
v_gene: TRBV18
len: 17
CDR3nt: TGTGCCAGCCTGAAGGCGACAGGGACGATGGGGGGCAATGAGCAGTTCTTC
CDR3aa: CASLKATGTMGGNEQFF

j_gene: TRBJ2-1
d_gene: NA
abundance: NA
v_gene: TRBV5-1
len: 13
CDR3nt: TGCGCCAGCAGCTCCCCCGGAGGGAATGAGCAGTTCTTC
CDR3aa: CASSSPGGNEQFF

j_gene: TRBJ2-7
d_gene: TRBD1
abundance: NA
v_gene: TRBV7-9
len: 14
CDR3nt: TGTGCCAGCAGCGAGACAGGGGGGGACGGCGAGCAGTACTTC
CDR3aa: CASSETGGDGEQYF

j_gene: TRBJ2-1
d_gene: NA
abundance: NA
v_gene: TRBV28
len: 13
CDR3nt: TGTGCCAGCAGTTTAACAGGTTACAATGAGCAGTTCTTC
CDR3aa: CASSLTGYNEQFF

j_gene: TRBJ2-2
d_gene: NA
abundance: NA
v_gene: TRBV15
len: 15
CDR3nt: TGTGCCACCGAGGTGGGCGGATCGGGCACCGGGGAGCTGTTTTTT
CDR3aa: CATEVGGSGTGELFF

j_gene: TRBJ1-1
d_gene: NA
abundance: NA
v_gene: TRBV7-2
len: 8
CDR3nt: TGTGCCGGCCCAGCAACTTTCTTT
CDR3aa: CAGPATFF

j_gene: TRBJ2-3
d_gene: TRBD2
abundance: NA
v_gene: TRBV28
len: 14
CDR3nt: TGTGCCAGCAGCAGACTAGCGGGGGGGGATACGCAGTATTTT
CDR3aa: CASSRLAGGDTQYF

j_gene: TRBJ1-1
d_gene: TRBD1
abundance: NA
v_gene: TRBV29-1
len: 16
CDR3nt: TGCAGCGGGTTGGGACAGGGGGGAGGAATGAACACTGAAGCTTTCTTT
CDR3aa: CSGLGQGGGMNTEAFF

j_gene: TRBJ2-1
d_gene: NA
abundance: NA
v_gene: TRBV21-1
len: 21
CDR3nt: TGTGCCAGCAGCAAAGTAGCTAGCGGGGGGGCCCACGTTGGCCAGGCGTCCGCGCAGTTCTTC
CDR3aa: CASSKVASGGAHVGQASAQFF

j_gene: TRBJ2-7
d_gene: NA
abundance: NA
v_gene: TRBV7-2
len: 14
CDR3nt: TGTGCCAGCAGCTTGAGGAACGATGCCTACGAGCAGTACTTC
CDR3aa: CASSLRNDAYEQYF

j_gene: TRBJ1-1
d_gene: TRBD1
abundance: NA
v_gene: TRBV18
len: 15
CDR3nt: TGTGCCAGCTCACAAGGACAGGGGGCTGTCAGTGAAGCTTTCTTT
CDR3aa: CASSQGQGAVSEAFF

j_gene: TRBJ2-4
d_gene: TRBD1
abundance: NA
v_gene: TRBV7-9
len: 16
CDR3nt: TGTGCCAGCAGCTTAGGGACAGGGGTCGTTCAAAACATTCAGTACTTC
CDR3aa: CASSLGTGVVQNIQYF

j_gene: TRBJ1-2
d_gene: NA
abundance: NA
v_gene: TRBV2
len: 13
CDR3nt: TGTGCCAGCAGTGAAGGGGGTCCCTATGGCTACACCTTC
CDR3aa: CASSEGGPYGYTF

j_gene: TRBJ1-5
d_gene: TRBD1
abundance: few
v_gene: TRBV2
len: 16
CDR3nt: TGTGCCAGCAGTGAAGGGAGGGGGCAGGGGGGTCAGCCCCAGCATTTT
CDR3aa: CASSEGRGQGGQPQHF

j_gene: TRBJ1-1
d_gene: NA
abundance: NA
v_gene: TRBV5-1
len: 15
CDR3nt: TGCGCCAGCAGCCTAGATACAGGGATGAACACTGAAGCTTTCTTT
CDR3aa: CASSLDTGMNTEAFF

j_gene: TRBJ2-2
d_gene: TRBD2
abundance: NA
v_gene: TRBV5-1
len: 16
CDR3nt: TGCGCCAGCAGGGGGGGGTCGAATAGCGAATCCGGGGAGCTGTTTTTT
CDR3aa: CASRGGSNSESGELFF

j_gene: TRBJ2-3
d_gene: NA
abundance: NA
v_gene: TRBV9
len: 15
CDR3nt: TGTGCCAGCGGGGGCGGCGGGGGTTCTGTAGATACGCAGTATTTT
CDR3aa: CASGGGGGSVDTQYF

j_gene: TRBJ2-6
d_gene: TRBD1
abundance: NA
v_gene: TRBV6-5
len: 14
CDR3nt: TGTGCCAGCACCACAGGGGTCGGGGCCAACGTCCTGACTTTC
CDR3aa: CASTTGVGANVLTF

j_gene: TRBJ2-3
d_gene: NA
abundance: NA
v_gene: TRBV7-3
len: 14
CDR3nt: TGTGCCAGCAGCTTAGGGGCAGGGACGGATACGCAGTATTTT
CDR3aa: CASSLGAGTDTQYF

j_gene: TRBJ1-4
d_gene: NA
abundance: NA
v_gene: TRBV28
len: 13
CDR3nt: TGTGCCAGCGGCCAGGGAATTAATGAAAAACTGTTTTTT
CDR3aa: CASGQGINEKLFF

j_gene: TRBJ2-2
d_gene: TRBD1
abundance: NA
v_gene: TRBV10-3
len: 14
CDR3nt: TGTGCCATTAAGGGACAGGGGAACACCGGGGAGCTGTTTTTT
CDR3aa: CAIKGQGNTGELFF

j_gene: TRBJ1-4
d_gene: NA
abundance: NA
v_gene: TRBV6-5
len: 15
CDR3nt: TGTGCCAGCAGTTATTGGGGGGCGCTTGGTGAAAAACTGTTTTTT
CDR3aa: CASSYWGALGEKLFF

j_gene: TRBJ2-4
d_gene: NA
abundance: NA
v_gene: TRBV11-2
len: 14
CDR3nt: TGTGCCAGCAGGTTGGGAGTAGCCAAAAACATTCAGTACTTC
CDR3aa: CASRLGVAKNIQYF

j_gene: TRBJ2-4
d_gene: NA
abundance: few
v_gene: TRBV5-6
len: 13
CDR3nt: TGTGCCAGCAGCTTTGACATAAGAAACATTCAGTACTTC
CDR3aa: CASSFDIRNIQYF

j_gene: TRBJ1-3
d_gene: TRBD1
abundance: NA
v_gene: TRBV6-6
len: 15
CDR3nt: TGTGCCAGCATTACAGGGGGGGCGTATGGAAACACCATATATTTT
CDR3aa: CASITGGAYGNTIYF

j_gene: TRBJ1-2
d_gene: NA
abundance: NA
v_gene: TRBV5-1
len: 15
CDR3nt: TGCGCCAGCAGCTTGGTCCCCGGACTGCTCTATGGCTACACCTTC
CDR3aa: CASSLVPGLLYGYTF

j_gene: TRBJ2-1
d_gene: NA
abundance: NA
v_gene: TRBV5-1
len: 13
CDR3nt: TGCGCCAGCAGCTTTAGGGAAAACAATGAGCAGTTCTTC
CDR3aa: CASSFRENNEQFF

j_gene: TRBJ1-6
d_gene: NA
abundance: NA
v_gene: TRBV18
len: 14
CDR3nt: TGTGCCAGCTCACCCCGAGGAGATAATTCACCCCTCCACTTT
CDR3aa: CASSPRGDNSPLHF

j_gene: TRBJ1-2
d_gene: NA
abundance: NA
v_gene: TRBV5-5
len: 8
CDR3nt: TGTGCCAGCGGGGGGGACACCTTC
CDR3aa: CASGGDTF

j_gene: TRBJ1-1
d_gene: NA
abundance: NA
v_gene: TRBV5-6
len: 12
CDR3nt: TGTGCCAGCAGCTTTAACATCAATGAAGCTTTCTTT
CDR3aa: CASSFNINEAFF

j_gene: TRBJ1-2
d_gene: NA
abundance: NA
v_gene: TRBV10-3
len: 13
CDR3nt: TGTGCCGCCTTGGCCGGGACGGACTATGGCTACACCTTC
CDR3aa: CAALAGTDYGYTF

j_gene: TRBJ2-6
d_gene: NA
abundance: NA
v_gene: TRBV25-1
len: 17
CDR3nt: TGTGCCAGCAGTGACACAGGGAGCGGGTCTGGGGCCAACGTCCTGACTTTC
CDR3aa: CASSDTGSGSGANVLTF

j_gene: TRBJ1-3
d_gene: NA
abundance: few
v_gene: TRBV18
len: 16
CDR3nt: TGTGCCAGCTCACCGAAGGAACGAACCTCCGGAAACACCATATATTTT
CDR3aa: CASSPKERTSGNTIYF

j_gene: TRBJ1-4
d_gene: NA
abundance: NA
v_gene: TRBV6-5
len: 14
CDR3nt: TGTGCCAGCAGTCCGTTTCCCGAGCCCGAAAAACTGTTTTTT
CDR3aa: CASSPFPEPEKLFF

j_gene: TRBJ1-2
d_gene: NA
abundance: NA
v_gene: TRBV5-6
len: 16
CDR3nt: TGTGCCAGCAGCTTGGAAGGCCTATCGCACAACTATGGCTACACCTTC
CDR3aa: CASSLEGLSHNYGYTF

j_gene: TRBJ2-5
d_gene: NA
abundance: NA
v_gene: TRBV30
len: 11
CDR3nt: TGTGCCTGGAGTACGAGAGAGACCCAGTACTTC
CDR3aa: CAWSTRETQYF

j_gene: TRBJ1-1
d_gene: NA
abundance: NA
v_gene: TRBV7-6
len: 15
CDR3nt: TGTGCCAGCAGCTTAAATGTCCCAGGGACCACTGAAGCTTTCTTT
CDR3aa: CASSLNVPGTTEAFF

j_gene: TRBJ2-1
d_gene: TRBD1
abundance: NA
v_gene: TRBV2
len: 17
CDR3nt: TGTGCCAGCAGCCAAGGGGGCAGGGGAACGGGTACGAATGAGCAGTTCTTC
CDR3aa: CASSQGGRGTGTNEQFF

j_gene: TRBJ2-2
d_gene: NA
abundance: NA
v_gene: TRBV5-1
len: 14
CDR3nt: TGCGCCAGCAGCCCGAATGACGGTGCCGGGGAGCTGTTTTTT
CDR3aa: CASSPNDGAGELFF

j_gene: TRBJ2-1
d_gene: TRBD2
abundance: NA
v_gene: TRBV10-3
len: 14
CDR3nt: TGTGCCATCAGCCTAGCGGGGGGGCCTCATGAGCAGTTCTTC
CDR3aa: CAISLAGGPHEQFF

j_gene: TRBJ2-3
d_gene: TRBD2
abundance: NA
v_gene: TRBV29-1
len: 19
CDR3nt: TGCAGCGTTCATTCCCCGGGGACTAGCGGGGGGGCTCCGGCAGATACGCAGTATTTT
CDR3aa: CSVHSPGTSGGAPADTQYF

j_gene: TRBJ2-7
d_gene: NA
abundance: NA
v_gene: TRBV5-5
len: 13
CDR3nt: TGTGCCAGCAGCCCGGAAGGGTCCTACGAGCAGTACTTC
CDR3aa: CASSPEGSYEQYF

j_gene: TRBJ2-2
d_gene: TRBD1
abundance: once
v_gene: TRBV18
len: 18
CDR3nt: TGTGCCAGCTCACCCCTGGCCCCCGGGACAGGTGGGACCGGGGAGCTGTTTTTT
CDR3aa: CASSPLAPGTGGTGELFF

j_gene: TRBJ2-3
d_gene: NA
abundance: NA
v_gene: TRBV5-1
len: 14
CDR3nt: TGCGCCAGCAGCTCCGGGGGGCAGGTTGATACGCAGTATTTT
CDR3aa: CASSSGGQVDTQYF

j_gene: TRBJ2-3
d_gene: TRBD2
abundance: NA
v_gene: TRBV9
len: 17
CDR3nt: TGTGCCAGCAGCGGTAGCCGGGTGGGACTAGCGGGGCACACGCAGTATTTT
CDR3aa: CASSGSRVGLAGHTQYF

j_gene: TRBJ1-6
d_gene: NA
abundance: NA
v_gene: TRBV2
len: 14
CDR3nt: TGTGCCAGCAGTGGGGGGACATCCAGCTCACCCCTCCACTTT
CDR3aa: CASSGGTSSSPLHF

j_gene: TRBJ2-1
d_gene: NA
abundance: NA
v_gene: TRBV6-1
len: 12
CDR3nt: TGTGCCAGCAGTCCGCGGACAGAGGGGCAGTTCTTC
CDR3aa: CASSPRTEGQFF

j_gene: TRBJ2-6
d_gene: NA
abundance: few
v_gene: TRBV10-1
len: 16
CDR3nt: TGCGCCAACACCTCACCCGACGGCATCAGGGCCAACGTCCTGACTTTC
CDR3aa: CANTSPDGIRANVLTF

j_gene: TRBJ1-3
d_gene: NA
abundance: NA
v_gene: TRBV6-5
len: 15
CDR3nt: TGTGCCAGCAGTTACGGTGGAGATTCTGGAAACACCATATATTTT
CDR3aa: CASSYGGDSGNTIYF

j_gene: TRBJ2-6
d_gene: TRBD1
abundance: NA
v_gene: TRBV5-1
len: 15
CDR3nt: TGCGCCAGCACCCTACAGGGGGCAGGGGCCAACGTCCTGACTTTC
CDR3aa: CASTLQGAGANVLTF

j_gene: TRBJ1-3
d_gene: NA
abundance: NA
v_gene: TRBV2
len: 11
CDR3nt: TGTGCCAGCGGTTCTGGAAACACCATATATTTT
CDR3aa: CASGSGNTIYF

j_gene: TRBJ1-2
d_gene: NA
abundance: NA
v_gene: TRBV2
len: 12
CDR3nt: TGTGCCAGCAAACCAGGCGTCTATGGCTACACCTTC
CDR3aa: CASKPGVYGYTF